These 11 T cell receptor beta chains came from one sample sequenced in a study of cytomegalovirus exposure and HLA in healthy donors. PCR amplification relied on 60 Vbeta primers (plus 13 Jbeta primers). TCRdb keeps only in-frame clones here, not all; method: immunoSEQ multiplex PCR. This repertoire shows 160,000 or so clones, roughly 80% found once; its top ten account for approximately 7%. The material sequenced was PBMCs. Receptor source: a woman between 25 and 40 years old in good health and CMV-seropositive.

The gene calls are TRBV7-2 and TRBJ2-3; TRBD2 aligns across 7 bases. Germline CDR1 reads SGHTA; CDR2 reads FQGNSA. Trimming took 5 bases from V and 0 from J; bases not matched to a gene: 11. This CDR3 spans 17 amino acids. The CDR3 DNA follows: TGTGCCAGCAGCATCCTCACTAGCGCCACTAGCACAGATACGCAGTATTTT. Its translation is CASSILTSATSTDTQYF.

This clone was recorded only once. The V call is TRBV7-2, the J call TRBJ2-3, with 8 bases that match TRBD2. CDR3 length: 18 residues. CDR1 is SGHTA, CDR2 FQGNSA, per germline. The ends lost 1 base at V and 3 bases at J; junction bases unmatched: 12. CDR3 nucleotide sequence: TGTGCCAGCAGCTTAGGGGTTCTAGCGGGTGGACCTACAGATACGCAGTATTTT. It is translated as CASSLGVLAGGPTDTQYF. Full variable domain (remainder filled in from reference TRBV7-2 and TRBJ2-3): GAGVSQSPSNKVTEKGKDVELRCDPISGHTALYWYRQSLGQGLEFLIYFQGNSAPDKSGLPSDRFSAERTGGSVSTLTIQRTQQEDSAVYLCASSLGVLAGGPTDTQYFGPGTRLTVL.

J is TRBJ1-5 and V is TRBV2; the D gene is possibly TRBD1 (6 bases). The germline V gene has CDR1 SNHLY and CDR2 FYNNEI. Trimming stripped 1 base from V and 2 bases from J, with 12 bases between. The CDR3 has 16 residues. DNA for the CDR3: TGTGCCAGCAGTGAAGGTGTAGGGGGTCGCAATCAGCCCCAGCATTTT. This translates into CASSEGVGGRNQPQHF.

V and J are TRBV10-3 and TRBJ1-1, with 7 bases fitting TRBD1. This CDR3 has 13 amino acids. CDR1 and CDR2 (germline): ENHRY, SYGVKD. J gave up 0 bases and V 6 bases, and 1 base lay outside the gene matches. The CDR3, as DNA: TGTGCCATCAGGGGGACAGTGAACACTGAAGCTTTCTTT. The encoded protein is CAIRGTVNTEAFF.

This rearrangement joins TRBV18 to TRBJ2-7; 11 bases line up with TRBD2. V gave up 3 bases and J gave up 1 base; unmatched junction bases: 5. Germline CDR1 reads KGHSH; CDR2 reads LQKENI. CDR3 length: 16 amino acids. Here the CDR3 reads CASSPGTSGVSYEQYF. CDR3 nucleotide sequence: TGTGCCAGCTCACCCGGGACTAGCGGCGTTTCCTACGAGCAGTACTTC.

The chain couples TRBV7-2 to TRBJ2-1, with TRBD2 matching 8 bases. V lost 5 bases, J lost 3 bases, and 9 bases stayed unmatched. The CDR3 is made up of 16 amino acids. Germline values: CDR1 SGHTA, CDR2 FQGNSA. The CDR3 DNA reads TGTGCCAGCAGCCGGACTAGCTGGGAGAACTACAATGAGCAGTTCTTC. Its translation is CASSRTSWENYNEQFF.

V and J are TRBV18 and TRBJ2-3; TRBD1 is a possible D gene (6 bases). V was cut by 3 bases and J by 2 bases, with 18 bases left in between. This CDR3 spans 17 amino acids. Germline assignment: CDR1 KGHSH and CDR2 LQKENI. The CDR3 protein is CASSPVQGQLLTDTQYF. Here the CDR3 DNA reads TGTGCCAGCTCACCTGTACAAGGACAGCTCCTCACAGATACGCAGTATTTT.

This chain joins TRBV4-3 and TRBJ1-1; no reliable D call. The germline gives CDR1 LGHNA, CDR2 YSLEER. V dropped 4 bases and J dropped 4 bases, with 13 bases sitting between them. The CDR3 consists of 14 residues. The CDR3 spells CASSPRAGFTEAFF. The CDR3 nucleotides read TGCGCCAGCAGCCCCAGAGCGGGGTTCACTGAAGCTTTCTTT.

The chain links TRBV5-4 to TRBJ2-5; 7 bases are a match to TRBD1. The J segment lost 5 bases and the V segment lost 4 bases, leaving 5 bases of the junction unmatched. Germline lookup yields CDR1 SGHNT and CDR2 YYREEE (reference sequence). The CDR3 sequence is 13 residues long. The CDR3 loop reads CASSRDREETQYF. The CDR3 nucleotides are TGTGCCAGCAGCCGCGACAGGGAGGAGACCCAGTACTTC.

V and J are TRBV5-6 and TRBJ2-3; the match to TRBD2 covers 8 bases. From germline, CDR1 is SGHDT and CDR2 YYEEEE. CDR3 length equals 15 residues. With V trimmed by 0 bases and J by 6 bases, 6 bases remained unmatched. The CDR3 DNA reads TGTGCCAGCAGCTTGGGGGGGACTAGACCGGATACGCAGTATTTT. It yields the protein CASSLGGTRPDTQYF.

The rearrangement uses TRBV7-8 and TRBJ1-3; unclear D gene. Trimming took 5 bases from V and 0 from J, leaving 17 bases between them. Germline CDR1 SGHVS, CDR2 FQNEAQ. CDR3 size: 17 residues. CDR3 region: CASSRRREEISGNTIYF. As DNA, the CDR3 is TGTGCCAGCAGCCGCCGGAGGGAAGAGATCTCTGGAAACACCATATATTTT.